These 11 T cell receptor beta chains came from one sample sequenced in a study of blood T cells in healthy people across ages. With a J-beta primer mix and a sample-barcoded 5' primer, a second PCR ran about 6 to 11 cycles. One entry per CDR3 protein results from TCRdb running MiXCR on the 5' RACE reads. The table records some 890,000 distinct CDR3 sequences, 29% of them present only once. This sample was also put to use in a study of T cells of mothers and their children.

The sequencing sample was made of blood. These receptors were taken from a woman aged 40 to 49 in good health.

This clonotype was detected only a few times. Just one base apart from a much larger clone, this may be a read error. V is TRBV7-9 and J is TRBJ1-2; unclear D gene. The germline CDR1 and CDR2 sequences are SEHNR and FQNEAQ (reference sequence). The CDR3 totals 11 residues. CDR3 bases: TGTGCCTGCAGCTTAAGCGGTGGCTACACCTTC. Amino acids: CACSLSGGYTF.

In its sample, this clonotype was seen a few times. The J gene is TRBJ2-1, the V gene TRBV6-2 or TRBV6-3; 7 bases map to TRBD1. This CDR3 comprises 11 residues. Germline lookup yields CDR1 MNHEY and CDR2 SVGEGT. Losses at the gene ends were 5 bases for V and 9 bases for J; bases not matched to a gene: 1. CDR3 bases: TGTGCCAGCAGTCAGGGGGTTGAGCAGTTCTTC. This sequence encodes CASSQGVEQFF.

This clonotype appeared a few times. The genes are TRBV3-1 and TRBJ2-1; 12 nucleotides line up with TRBD2. Germline values: CDR1 LGHDT, CDR2 YNNKEL (reference sequence). The CDR3 runs to 15 residues. Germline trimming cut 1 base from V and 9 bases from J; bases unmatched to any gene: 4. CDR3 DNA sequence: TGTGCCAGCAGCCAAGCTAGCGGGGGGGCACGTGAGCAGTTCTTC. The encoded protein is CASSQASGGAREQFF.

As concerns this clonotype: A much more abundant neighbour one base away suggests this may be a read error. V gene TRBV4-3 combines with J gene TRBJ2-7; TRBD1 is a possible D gene (6 bases). Germline values: CDR1 LGHNA, CDR2 YSLEER. Trimming took 1 base from V and 0 from J, leaving 16 bases between them. CDR3 length: 17 amino acids. This chain's CDR3 is CASSQAWGQVFSYEQYF. CDR3 coding DNA: TGCGCCAGCAGCCAAGCCTGGGGGCAGGTTTTCTCCTACGAGCAGTACTTC.

Of note for this clonotype: The junction and the germline gene differ at one end; a read error may be behind it. V and J are TRBV7-7 and TRBJ2-1; D is uncertain. The CDR3 covers 12 residues. Germline CDR1 is SSHAT and CDR2 is FNYEAQ (reference sequence). The CDR3 nucleotides are TGTGCTAGCAGCCCCGTGGGAAGGGAGCAGTTCTTC. Protein product: CASSPVGREQFF.

This clonotype showed up many times. The chain is built from TRBV30 and TRBJ2-7; D possibly uses TRBD1 or TRBD2 (5 bases each). The CDR3 loop spans 13 amino acids. Trimming removed 3 bases at V and 4 bases at J, with 13 bases between. CDR1 is GTSNPN and CDR2 is SVGIG in the germline V gene (reference sequence). This CDR3 is CAWRGPPLYEQYF. The CDR3, as DNA: TGTGCCTGGAGGGGACCACCGCTTTACGAGCAGTACTTC.

This sequence joins TRBV20-1 and TRBJ2-5, with 7 positions matching TRBD1. CDR1 DFQATT and CDR2 SNEGSKA come from the germline V gene (reference sequence). V lost 0 bases to trimming and J lost 0 bases; unmatched junction nucleotides: 7. The CDR3 has 16 amino acids. The CDR3: CSARDHGTEYQETQYF. CDR3 bases: TGCAGTGCTAGAGATCATGGGACAGAGTACCAAGAGACCCAGTACTTC.

The sample holds a few counts of this clonotype. The chain combines TRBV18 with TRBJ1-5, with D possibly matching TRBD1 (5 bases). Germline CDR1 reads KGHSH; CDR2 reads LQKENI. The V and J ends lost 2 bases and 1 base respectively, with 6 bases between them. The CDR3 runs 14 residues. The CDR3 DNA reads TGTGCCAGCTCACCAAGACAGAGCAATCAGCCCCAGCATTTT. Its protein product is CASSPRQSNQPQHF.

V is TRBV12-3 or TRBV12-4 and J is TRBJ2-5, with 7 bases matching TRBD1. The trim removed 6 bases at V and 3 bases at J, leaving 10 bases unmatched. The CDR3 has 15 amino acids. This chain's CDR3 is CASSRGQSKEETQYF. CDR3 nucleotide sequence: TGTGCCAGCAGCAGGGGACAGTCGAAAGAAGAGACCCAGTACTTC.

This clonotype appeared a few times. This may be a read error, as it is one base from a much larger clone. The rearrangement joins TRBV9 to TRBJ1-6; D gene ambiguous. Per the germline V gene, CDR1 is SGDLS and CDR2 is YYNGEE. The CDR3 totals 13 residues. CDR3 amino acids: CACSVTTNSPLHF. The CDR3 nucleotides are TGTGCCTGCAGCGTAACCACAAATTCACCCCTCCACTTT.

This clonotype has ten or more counts. J is TRBJ2-3 and V is TRBV27; 7 positions match TRBD2. Trimming at V came to 3 bases and at J to 1 base, leaving 10 bases not matched to a gene. This CDR3 spans 17 amino acids. Germline assignment: CDR1 MNHEY and CDR2 SMNVEV (reference sequence). The CDR3 bases are TGTGCCAGCAGTTTTCGTTACGGGGGGACCCGCACAGATACGCAGTATTTT. It codes for CASSFRYGGTRTDTQYF.